One and the same sample provided the 6 T cell receptor beta chains below, sequenced in a study of OX40 agonist ivuxolimab in advanced cancers. Produced via immunoSEQ multiplex PCR; TCRdb's table is partial and in-frame only. In the table there are approximately 100,000 clones, around 90% of which are singletons. Sequencing was performed on CD4+ or CD8+ T cells sorted from blood, taken in a trial of the OX40 agonist ivuxolimab. Every receptor here comes from an adult with an advanced solid tumor such as melanoma, head and neck, liver or kidney cancer.

In DNA, the CDR3 is TGTGCCAGTAGCCGGGACGTATTTCCCTATAATTCACCCCTCCACTTT. It translates to CASSRDVFPYNSPLHF. The rearrangement links TRBV19 to TRBJ1-6; D is perhaps TRBD1 (5 bases). The V gene's germline CDR1 is LNHDA and CDR2 SQIVND (reference sequence). Trimming stripped 6 bases from V and 2 bases from J, with 14 bases between. The CDR3 sequence is 16 residues long.

The CDR3, as DNA: TGTGCCAGCAGCCCCGGGACAGGAAAAAGGACCGGGGAGCTGTTTTTT. Translated: CASSPGTGKRTGELFF. The V gene is TRBV7-2, the J gene TRBJ2-2; 8 bases agree with TRBD1. The CDR3 spans 16 residues. Germline trimming cut 5 bases from V and 5 bases from J; bases unmatched to any gene: 10. CDR1 is SGHTA, CDR2 FQGNSA, per germline.

The chain uses TRBV30 and TRBJ1-2; D remains ambiguous. Deletions cut 2 bases from V and 8 bases from J, with 12 bases between. The germline V gene encodes CDR1 GTSNPN and CDR2 SVGIG (reference sequence). The CDR3 has 12 residues. CDR3 DNA: TGTGCCTGGAGTAGCATTTCGGCAGGCTACACCTTC. Translation: CAWSSISAGYTF.

The chain links TRBV30 to TRBJ1-4; no clear D. The CDR3 has 13 residues. The ends were cut back, 1 base at V and 8 bases at J, with 11 bases in the middle. The V gene's germline CDR1 is GTSNPN and CDR2 SVGIG (reference sequence). The DNA for the CDR3 is TGTGCCTGGAGTGCCTTTTCGACAGAAAAACTGTTTTTT. Translation gives CAWSAFSTEKLFF.

The V and J genes are TRBV7-6 and TRBJ2-1; TRBD2 agrees at 9 bases. The germline gives CDR1 SGHVS, CDR2 FNYEAQ. The CDR3 totals 16 residues. V trimming: 1 base; J trimming: 3 bases; junction bases outside the gene matches: 4. The CDR3 is CASSLGTSGHYNEQFF. The CDR3 DNA sequence: TGTGCCAGCAGCTTAGGTACTAGCGGGCACTACAATGAGCAGTTCTTC.

This sequence joins TRBV30 and TRBJ2-5; D not certain. The CDR3 sequence is 13 residues long. CDR1 is GTSNPN, CDR2 SVGIG, per germline (reference sequence). The V end was cut by 0 bases, the J end by 5 bases, with 10 bases between. The CDR3 loop is CAWSVQGSETQYF. The CDR3 DNA sequence: TGTGCCTGGAGTGTACAAGGCAGCGAGACCCAGTACTTC.